Listed here is a single TCR beta chain. cDNA serving as the sequencing template came from extracted, reverse transcribed RNA. The table came from immunoSEQ multiplex PCR; TCRdb's copy has only in-frame clones and leaves some out. Found here are approximately 180,000 clones, 59% of them singletons; the top ten hold roughly 14%. The record originates from a study of CD8+ T cells in alopecia areata. Study context: Those treated were given oral tofacitinib at 5 to 10 mg twice daily.

The length of the CDR3 is 13 residues. The junction had 6 bases not matched to a gene; V was cut back by 7 bases and J by 4 bases. Looked up from germline, CDR1 is WSHSY and CDR2 is SAAADI. The input for sequencing was CD4+ T cells sorted from blood, taken at week 0. The origin of this receptor is a human donor with alopecia areata. The chain employs TRBV10-2 and TRBJ1-2; 7 positions match TRBD1. The CDR3 DNA reads TGCGCCAGCAAAGCAGGGGGTGGCTATGGCTACACCTTC. This translates into CASKAGGGYGYTF.